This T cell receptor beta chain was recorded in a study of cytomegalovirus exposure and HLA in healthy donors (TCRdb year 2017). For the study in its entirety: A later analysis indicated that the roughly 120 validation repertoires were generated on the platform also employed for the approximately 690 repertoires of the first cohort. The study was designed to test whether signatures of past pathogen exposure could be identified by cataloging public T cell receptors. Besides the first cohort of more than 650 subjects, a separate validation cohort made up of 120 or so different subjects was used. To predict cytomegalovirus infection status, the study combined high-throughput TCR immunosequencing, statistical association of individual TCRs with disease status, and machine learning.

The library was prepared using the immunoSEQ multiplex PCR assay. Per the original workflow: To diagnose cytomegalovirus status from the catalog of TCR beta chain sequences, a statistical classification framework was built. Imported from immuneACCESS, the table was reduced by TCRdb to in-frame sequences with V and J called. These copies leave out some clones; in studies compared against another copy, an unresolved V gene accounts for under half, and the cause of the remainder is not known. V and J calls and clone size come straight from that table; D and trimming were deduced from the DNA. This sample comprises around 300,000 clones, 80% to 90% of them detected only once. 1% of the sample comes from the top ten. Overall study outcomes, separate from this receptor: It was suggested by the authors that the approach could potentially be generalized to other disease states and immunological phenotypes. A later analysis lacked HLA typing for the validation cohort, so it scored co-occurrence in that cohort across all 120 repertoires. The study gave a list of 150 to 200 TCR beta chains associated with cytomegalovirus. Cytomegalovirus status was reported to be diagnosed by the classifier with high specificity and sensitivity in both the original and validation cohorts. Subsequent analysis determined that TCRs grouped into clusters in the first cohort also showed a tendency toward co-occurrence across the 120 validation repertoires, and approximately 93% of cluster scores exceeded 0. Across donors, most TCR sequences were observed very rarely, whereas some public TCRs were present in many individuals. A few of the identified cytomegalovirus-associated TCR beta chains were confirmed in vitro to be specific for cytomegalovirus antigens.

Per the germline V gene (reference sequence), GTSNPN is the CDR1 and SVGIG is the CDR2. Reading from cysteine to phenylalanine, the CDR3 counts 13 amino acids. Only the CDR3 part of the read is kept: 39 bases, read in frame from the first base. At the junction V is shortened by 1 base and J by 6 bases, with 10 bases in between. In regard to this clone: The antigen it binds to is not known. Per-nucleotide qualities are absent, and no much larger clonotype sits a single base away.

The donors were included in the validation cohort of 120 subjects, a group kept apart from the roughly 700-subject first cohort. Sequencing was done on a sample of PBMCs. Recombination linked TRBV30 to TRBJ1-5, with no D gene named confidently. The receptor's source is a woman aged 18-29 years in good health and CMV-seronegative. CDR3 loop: CAWSDAAGQPQHF. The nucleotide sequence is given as TGTGCCTGGAGTGACGCCGCGGGTCAGCCCCAGCATTTT.